This record covers a single T cell receptor beta chain. In the authors' workflow: Estimated nucleated cell counts came from reference gene primer amplification. Repertoires were generated with immunoSEQ multiplex PCR, while TCRdb's copy carries only in-frame clones and drops some. For V, J and clone size, that table is used; D and trimming come from the DNA. The table shows approximately 300,000 clones, with around 89% occurring only once. This sample stems from a study of blood T cell repertoires in COVID-19. Study at large: The United States, Italy and Spain were the sources of the acute and convalescent COVID-19 samples. T cells, B-cell-depleted T cells, or PBMCs provided the cDNA or gDNA that served as material.

Trimming took off 0 bases at V and 1 base at J, with 6 bases between the two ends. The germline CDR1 and CDR2 sequences are SGHAT and FQNNGV. The CDR3 has 14 residues. The chain couples TRBV11-2 to TRBJ1-2; D gene ambiguous. Sequencing input: peripheral blood. This TCR was recovered from a man aged 35 to 55 with acute or convalescent COVID-19. DNA of the CDR3: TGTGCCAGCAGCTTAGAGCCAGTTAACTATGGCTACACCTTC. Amino acids: CASSLEPVNYGYTF.